Following are 6 T cell receptor beta chains from one sample sequenced in a study of blood T cell repertoires in COVID-19. Profiled with immunoSEQ multiplex PCR; TCRdb holds only in-frame clones, not every one. The table records 200,000 to 250,000 clones, around four fifths of them present only once. The sequencing input was peripheral blood. The receptors originated from a woman aged 80 or over with COVID-19, enrolled during active disease.

This chain's CDR3 is CASRARRADTQYF. The CDR3 bases are TGTGCCAGCAGAGCGAGGAGGGCAGATACGCAGTATTTT. The V and J genes are TRBV6-5 and TRBJ2-3; weak D call: TRBD2 (6 bases). This CDR3 contains 13 residues. CDR1 is MNHEY, CDR2 SVGAGI, per germline. Trimming removed 6 bases from V and 4 bases from J, with 11 bases in between.

This chain links TRBV28 with TRBJ2-1, with 11 bases fitting TRBD2. This CDR3 contains 19 residues. The junction had 12 bases not matched to a gene; V was cut back by 5 bases and J by 0 bases. Germline V gene data show CDR1 as MDHEN and CDR2 as SYDVKM. Here the CDR3 reads CASSPLGLAGGSSYNEQFF. In DNA, the CDR3 is TGTGCCAGCAGTCCCCTAGGGCTAGCGGGGGGAAGCTCCTACAATGAGCAGTTCTTC.

V gene TRBV30 combines with J gene TRBJ2-3; D unclear. The CDR3 is 12 residues long. CDR1 is GTSNPN and CDR2 is SVGIG in the germline V gene (reference sequence). V was pared by 2 bases and J by 1 base, with 4 bases between. The chain's CDR3 is CAWSSGTDTQYF. CDR3 nucleotide sequence: TGTGCCTGGAGTAGCGGCACAGATACGCAGTATTTT.

J is TRBJ1-6 and V is TRBV15, with 7 bases lining up with TRBD1. The CDR3 loop spans 18 amino acids. Germline V lookup: CDR1 LNHNV, CDR2 YYDKDF (reference sequence). With 0 bases clipped from V and 1 base from J, the junction kept 6 bases outside the gene matches. The CDR3 sequence: CATSRDRAGGSYNSPLHF. In DNA, the CDR3 is TGTGCCACCAGCAGAGATAGGGCAGGGGGGTCCTATAATTCACCCCTCCACTTT.

This clone showed up just once. This rearrangement joins TRBV30 to TRBJ2-1; 9 bases align to TRBD2. The CDR3 is 15 residues long. Germline loops: CDR1 GTSNPN, CDR2 SVGIG (reference sequence). The junction had 6 bases not matched to a gene; V was cut back by 2 bases and J by 4 bases. The CDR3 reads CAWSRGGAGYNEQFF. CDR3 nucleotides: TGTGCCTGGAGTCGCGGGGGGGCCGGGTACAATGAGCAGTTCTTC.

V is TRBV11-2 and J is TRBJ2-4; 7 bases are a match to TRBD1. The CDR3 length is 15 residues. Germline CDR1 reads SGHAT; CDR2 reads FQNNGV. V trimming: 5 bases; J trimming: 8 bases; junction bases outside the gene matches: 12. CDR3 protein: CASSLTGYLSDIQYF. For the CDR3, the DNA is TGTGCCAGCAGCCTGACAGGGTATCTTTCTGACATTCAGTACTTC.